This is a list of T cell receptor beta chains from one sample in a study of post-analysis software for immune sequencing data. Each CDR3 protein gets one entry after TCRdb re-called the PCR reads with MiXCR. The sample contains 600,000 to 700,000 distinct CDR3 sequences, about 60% of which appear only once. Sequenced material: blood. Receptors were obtained from a girl aged 2 to 10 with multiple sclerosis. CDR3s include the opening cysteine and the closing phenylalanine or tryptophan. Fields, in order: clone size, D gene, V gene, J gene, CDR3 protein, CDR3 DNA. A D gene is named only where the DNA matches it firmly. Clone sizes are given selectively: once, few, many, or a class where the clone is expanded.

.	.	TRBV6-7	TRBJ2-5	CASSSDSLMKETQYF	TGTGCCAGCAGTTCGGACAGCTTAATGAAAGAGACCCAGTACTTC
once	.	TRBV5-5	TRBJ1-1	CASSLIFMNTEAFF	TGTGCCAGCAGCTTAATATTCATGAACACTGAAGCTTTCTTT
few	TRBD1	TRBV6-5	TRBJ1-1	CASRNDRESPAFF	TGTGCCAGCAGGAATGACAGGGAGAGCCCAGCTTTCTTT
.	.	TRBV7-3	TRBJ2-1	CASSLMAGSGEQFF	TGTGCCAGCAGCTTAATGGCTGGGAGCGGTGAGCAGTTCTTC
.	.	TRBV29-1	TRBJ2-4	CSAQPGGLAKNIQYF	TGCAGCGCCCAACCGGGGGGCCTAGCCAAAAACATTCAGTACTTC
.	TRBD2	TRBV20-1	TRBJ2-3	CSAQSGSLADTQYF	TGCAGTGCTCAGAGCGGGAGCCTAGCAGATACGCAGTATTTT
.	TRBD1	TRBV20-1	TRBJ2-1	CSATPGTGPNEQFF	TGCAGTGCTACGCCCGGGACAGGCCCCAATGAGCAGTTCTTC
.	.	TRBV4-1	TRBJ2-1	CASSQGRGPAYNEQFF	TGCGCCAGCAGCCAAGGGCGGGGACCGGCCTACAATGAGCAGTTCTTC
.	.	TRBV12-3/TRBV12-4	TRBJ2-1	CASSLDGAVLNEQFF	TGTGCCAGCAGTTTAGATGGGGCTGTCCTCAATGAGCAGTTCTTC
.	TRBD1	TRBV20-1	TRBJ2-1	CSARTGAREQFF	TGCAGTGCTAGAACAGGGGCTCGTGAGCAGTTCTTC